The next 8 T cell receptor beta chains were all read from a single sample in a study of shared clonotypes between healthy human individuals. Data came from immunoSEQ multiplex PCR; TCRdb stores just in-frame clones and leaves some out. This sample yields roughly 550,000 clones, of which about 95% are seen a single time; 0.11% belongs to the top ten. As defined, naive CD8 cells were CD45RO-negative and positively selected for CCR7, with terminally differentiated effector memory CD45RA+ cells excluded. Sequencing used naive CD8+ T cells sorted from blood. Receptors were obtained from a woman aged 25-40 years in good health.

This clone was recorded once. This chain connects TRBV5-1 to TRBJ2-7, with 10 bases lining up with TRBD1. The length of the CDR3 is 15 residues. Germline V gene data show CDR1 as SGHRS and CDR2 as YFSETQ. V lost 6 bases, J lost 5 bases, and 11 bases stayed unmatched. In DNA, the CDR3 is TGCGCCAGCACGGACGGAGGGACAGGGGCAGACGAGCAGTACTTC. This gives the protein CASTDGGTGADEQYF. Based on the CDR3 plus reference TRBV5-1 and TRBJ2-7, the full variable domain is KAGVTQTPRYLIKTRGQQVTLSCSPISGHRSVSWYQQTPGQGLQFLFEYFSETQRNKGNFPGRFSGRQFSNSRSEMNVSTLELGDSALYLCASTDGGTGADEQYFGPGTRLTVT.

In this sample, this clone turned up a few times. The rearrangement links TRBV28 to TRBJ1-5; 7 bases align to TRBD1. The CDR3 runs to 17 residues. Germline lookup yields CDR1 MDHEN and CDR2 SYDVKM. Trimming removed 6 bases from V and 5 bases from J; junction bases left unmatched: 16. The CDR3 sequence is CASRREGGAGIYQPQHF. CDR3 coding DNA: TGTGCCAGCAGACGAGAAGGGGGCGCGGGGATTTATCAGCCCCAGCATTTT.

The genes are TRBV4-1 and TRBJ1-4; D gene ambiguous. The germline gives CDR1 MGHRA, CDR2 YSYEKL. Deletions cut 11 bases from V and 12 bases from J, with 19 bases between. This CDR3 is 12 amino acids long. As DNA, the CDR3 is TGCGCCGTATCCACGGAGGCCGCCGAACTGTTTTTT. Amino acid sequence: CAVSTEAAELFF.

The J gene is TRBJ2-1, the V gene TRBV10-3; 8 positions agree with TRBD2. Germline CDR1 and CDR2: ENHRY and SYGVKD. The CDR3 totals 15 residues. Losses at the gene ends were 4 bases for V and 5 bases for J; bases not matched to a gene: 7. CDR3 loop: CAISVNGRADNEQFF. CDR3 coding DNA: TGTGCCATCAGTGTAAACGGGAGGGCGGACAATGAGCAGTTCTTC.

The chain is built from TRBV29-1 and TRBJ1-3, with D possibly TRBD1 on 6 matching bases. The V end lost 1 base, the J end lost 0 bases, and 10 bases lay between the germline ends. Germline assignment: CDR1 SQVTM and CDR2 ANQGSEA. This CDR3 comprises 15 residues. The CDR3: CSVEGDILSGNTIYF. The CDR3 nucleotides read TGCAGCGTTGAAGGGGACATTCTCTCTGGAAACACCATATATTTT.

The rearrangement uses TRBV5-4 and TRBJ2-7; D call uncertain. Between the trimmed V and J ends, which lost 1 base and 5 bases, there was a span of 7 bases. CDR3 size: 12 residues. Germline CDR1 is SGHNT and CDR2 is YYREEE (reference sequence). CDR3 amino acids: CASSLSPDEQYF. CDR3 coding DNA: TGTGCCAGCAGCTTGTCCCCCGACGAGCAGTACTTC.

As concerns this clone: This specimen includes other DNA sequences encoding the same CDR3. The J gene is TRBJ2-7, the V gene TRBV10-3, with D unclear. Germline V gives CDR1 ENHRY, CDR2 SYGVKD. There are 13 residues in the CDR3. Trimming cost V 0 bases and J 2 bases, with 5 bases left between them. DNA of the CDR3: TGTGCCATCAGTGAGTCTACCCCCTACGAGCAGTACTTC. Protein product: CAISESTPYEQYF.

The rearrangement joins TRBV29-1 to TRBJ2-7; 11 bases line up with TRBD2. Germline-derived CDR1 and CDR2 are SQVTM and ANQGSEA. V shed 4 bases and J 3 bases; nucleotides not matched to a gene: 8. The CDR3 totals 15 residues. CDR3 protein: CSVVLAGETFYEQYF. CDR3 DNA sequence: TGCAGCGTTGTACTAGCGGGAGAGACGTTCTACGAGCAGTACTTC.